This TCR beta chain was found in a study of blood T cell repertoires in COVID-19. Turning to the study itself: The samples span acute and convalescent COVID-19 from the United States, Italy and Spain. Sources were T cells, B-cell-depleted T cells, or PBMCs; the material itself was cDNA or gDNA.

In the source study's methods: It was from reference gene primer amplification that nucleated cell counts were estimated. The table came from immunoSEQ multiplex PCR; TCRdb's copy has only in-frame clones and leaves some out. V, J and clone size reflect that table, while D and trimming were determined from the DNA. The table includes some 150,000 clones, roughly 84% detected once. Germline V gene lookup returns CDR1 SGHNT and CDR2 YENEEA. The germline V and J ends were trimmed by 4 bases and 4 bases, with 13 bases remaining between them. The CDR3 spans 15 residues. Sequenced material: peripheral blood. The chain joins TRBV11-3 to TRBJ2-2, with D possibly TRBD2 on 6 matching bases. This clonotype was sampled from a woman aged 55-69 years with acute or convalescent COVID-19. This CDR3 reads CASSSGGAGTGELFF. Written as DNA, the CDR3 is TGTGCCAGCAGCTCGGGCGGGGCCGGCACCGGGGAGCTGTTTTTT.